The present T cell receptor (beta chain) was sequenced within a study of metastatic and nonmetastatic thyroid tumors. Study findings and constraints: Malignant tumors reportedly showed significantly higher TCR beta diversity than benign nodules in both blood and tumor.

This clone was seen many times. No antigen is known for it. In the original analysis: A distant-metastasis classifier for papillary thyroid cancer was built using CDR3 differences across clinicopathological groups. Via MiXCR, TCRdb re-called the PCR reads. The V and J calls and clone size come from TCRdb's table, not from the authors' own analysis. The sample holds around 40,000 clones, roughly 17% seen once. The germline CDR1 and CDR2 sequences are MNHNS and SASEGT. The CDR3 extends over 16 amino acids. Trimming took 4 bases from V and 0 from J, leaving 13 bases between them. Thyroid surgery was performed in patients who had received no treatment beforehand.

The V call is TRBV6-1, the J call TRBJ1-3, with TRBD1 as a possible D gene (6 bases). The source material was blood. The sequence came from a male donor with papillary thyroid cancer or a benign thyroid nodule (not recorded which). Some clones in this sample may be carry-over from other donors' samples. The CDR3 DNA follows: TGTGCCAGCAGTGTTGGGGGCCCTGCCTCTGGAAACACCATATATTTT. It is translated as CASSVGGPASGNTIYF.